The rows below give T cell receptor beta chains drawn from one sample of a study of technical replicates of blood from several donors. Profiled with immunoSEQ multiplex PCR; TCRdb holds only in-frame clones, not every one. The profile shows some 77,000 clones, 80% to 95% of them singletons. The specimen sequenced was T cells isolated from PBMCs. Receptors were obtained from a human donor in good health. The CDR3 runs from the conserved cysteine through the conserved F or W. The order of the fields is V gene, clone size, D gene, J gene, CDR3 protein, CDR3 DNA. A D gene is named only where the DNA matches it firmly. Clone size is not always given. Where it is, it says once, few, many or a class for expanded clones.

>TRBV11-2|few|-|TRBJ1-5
CASSSGSASNQPQHF
TGTGCCAGCAGTTCAGGGTCGGCTAGCAATCAGCCCCAGCATTTT
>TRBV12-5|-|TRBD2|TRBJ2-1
CASGSHYSGDNEQFF
TGTGCTAGTGGTTCGCATTATAGCGGGGATAATGAGCAGTTCTTC
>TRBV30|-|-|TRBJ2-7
CAWSPSERLYEQYF
TGTGCCTGGAGTCCGTCCGAGCGGCTATACGAGCAGTACTTC
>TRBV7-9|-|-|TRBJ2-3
CASSPRGDSTDTQYF
TGTGCCAGCAGCCCCCGAGGGGACTCCACAGATACGCAGTATTTT
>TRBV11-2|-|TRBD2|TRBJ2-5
CASSLGREFFHLLGETQYF
TGTGCCAGCAGCTTAGGGCGGGAGTTCTTCCACCTCCTCGGGGAGACCCAGTACTTC
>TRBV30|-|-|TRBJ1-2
CAWSRDAYGYTF
TGTGCCTGGAGTCGGGATGCTTATGGCTACACCTTC
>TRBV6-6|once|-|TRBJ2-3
CASSKYPDSATDTQYF
TGTGCCAGCAGTAAGTACCCGGACAGCGCCACAGATACGCAGTATTTT
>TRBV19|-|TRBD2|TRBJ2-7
CASSGGRNYEQYF
TGTGCCAGTAGCGGCGGGAGGAACTACGAGCAGTACTTC
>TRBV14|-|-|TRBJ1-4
CASSQDRATNEKLFF
TGTGCCAGCAGCCAAGACCGGGCAACTAATGAAAAACTGTTTTTT
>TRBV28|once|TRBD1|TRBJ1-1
CASSQQPDRGKIAFF
TGTGCCAGCAGCCAACAACCTGACAGGGGCAAAATAGCTTTCTTT
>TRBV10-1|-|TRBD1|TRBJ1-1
CASSDSGTGEGAFF
TGCGCCAGCAGTGATTCCGGGACAGGGGAAGGAGCTTTCTTT
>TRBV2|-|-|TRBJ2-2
CASSEYDWQMNTGELFF
TGTGCCAGCAGTGAATACGATTGGCAGATGAACACCGGGGAGCTGTTTTTT
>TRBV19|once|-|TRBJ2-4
CASSIQGWDIQYF
TGTGCCAGTAGTATACAGGGTTGGGACATTCAGTACTTC
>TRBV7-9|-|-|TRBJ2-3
CASSSPTEDTQYF
TGTGCCAGCAGCTCCCCAACAGAAGATACGCAGTATTTT
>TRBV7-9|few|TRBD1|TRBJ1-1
CASSTQGDTEAFF
TGTGCCAGCAGCACCCAGGGGGACACTGAAGCTTTCTTT
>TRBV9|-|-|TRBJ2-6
CASSGLSGANVLTF
TGTGCCAGCAGCGGCCTATCAGGGGCCAACGTCCTGACTTTC
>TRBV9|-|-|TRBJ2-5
CASSVAPLETQYF
TGTGCCAGCAGCGTAGCTCCTCTAGAGACCCAGTACTTC
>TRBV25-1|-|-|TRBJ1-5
CASSRVPSNQPQHF
TGTGCCAGCAGCAGGGTACCAAGCAATCAGCCCCAGCATTTT
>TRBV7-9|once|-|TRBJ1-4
CASSLTQDNEKLFF
TGTGCCAGCAGCTTAACACAGGATAATGAAAAACTGTTTTTT
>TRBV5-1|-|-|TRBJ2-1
CASSLEDWIQFF
TGCGCCAGCAGCTTGGAAGACTGGATTCAGTTCTTC
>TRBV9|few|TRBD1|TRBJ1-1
CASSVTGGNEAFF
TGTGCCAGCAGCGTCACAGGGGGAAATGAGGCTTTCTTT
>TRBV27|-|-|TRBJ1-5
CATRLANNQPQHF
TGTGCCACCAGACTAGCCAACAATCAGCCCCAGCATTTT
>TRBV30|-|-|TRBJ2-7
CAWSVGLAIYEQYF
TGTGCCTGGAGTGTAGGCCTAGCAATCTACGAGCAGTACTTC
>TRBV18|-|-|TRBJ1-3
CASSPTGDAGNTIYF
TGTGCCAGCTCACCGACCGGAGACGCTGGAAACACCATATATTTT
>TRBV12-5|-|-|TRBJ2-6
CASGLSRDGANVLTF
TGTGCTAGTGGTTTGTCCAGGGATGGGGCCAACGTCCTGACTTTC
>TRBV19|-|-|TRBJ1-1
CASSRQESSEAFF
TGTGCCAGTAGTCGACAGGAGTCGTCTGAAGCTTTCTTT
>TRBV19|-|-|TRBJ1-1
CASSKTRATGAFF
TGTGCCAGTAGTAAGACCCGCGCCACAGGAGCTTTCTTT
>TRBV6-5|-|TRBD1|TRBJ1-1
CASSSDREPNTEAFF
TGTGCCAGCAGTTCAGACAGGGAACCGAACACTGAAGCTTTCTTT
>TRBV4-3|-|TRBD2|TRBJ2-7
CASSQGLAGGYEQYF
TGCGCCAGCAGCCAAGGTCTAGCGGGAGGGTACGAGCAGTACTTC
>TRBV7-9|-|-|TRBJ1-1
CASSLQGGEAFF
TGTGCCAGCAGCTTACAGGGCGGTGAAGCTTTCTTT
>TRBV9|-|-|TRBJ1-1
CASSDPISGRGNTEAFF
TGTGCCAGCAGCGACCCTATATCGGGGCGGGGGAACACTGAAGCTTTCTTT
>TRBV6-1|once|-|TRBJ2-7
CASTSVPSSSYEQYF
TGTGCCAGCACATCAGTACCCTCAAGCTCCTACGAGCAGTACTTC
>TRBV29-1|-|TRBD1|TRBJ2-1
CSVGQGYNEQFF
TGCAGCGTTGGACAGGGATACAATGAGCAGTTCTTC
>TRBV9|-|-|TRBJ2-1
CASSLGQSSYNEQFF
TGTGCCAGCAGCCTCGGACAGAGCTCCTACAATGAGCAGTTCTTC
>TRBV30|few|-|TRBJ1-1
CAWKIQTNTEAFF
TGTGCCTGGAAAATACAAACGAACACTGAAGCTTTCTTT
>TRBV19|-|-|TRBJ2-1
CASTRGDYSNEQFF
TGTGCCAGTACGCGCGGGGATTATTCCAATGAGCAGTTCTTC
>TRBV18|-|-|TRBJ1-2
CASSLSKTAIYGYTF
TGTGCCAGCTCTCTATCCAAGACAGCGATCTATGGCTACACCTTC
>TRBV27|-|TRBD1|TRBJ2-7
CASRAWDSYEQYF
TGTGCCAGCAGGGCCTGGGACAGCTACGAGCAGTACTTC
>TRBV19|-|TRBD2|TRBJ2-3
CASSLAGWASSTDTQYF
TGTGCCAGTAGCCTAGCGGGATGGGCGAGTAGCACAGATACGCAGTATTTT
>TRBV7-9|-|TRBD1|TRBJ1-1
CASSGPSGTVNTEAFF
TGTGCCAGCAGCGGGCCTTCCGGGACAGTGAACACTGAAGCTTTCTTT
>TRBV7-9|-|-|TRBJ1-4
CARWVLGAVDEKLFF
TGTGCCAGGTGGGTCTTGGGGGCAGTGGATGAAAAACTGTTTTTT
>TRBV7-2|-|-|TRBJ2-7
CASSLASGSYEQYF
TGTGCCAGCAGCTTAGCTAGCGGCTCCTACGAGCAGTACTTC
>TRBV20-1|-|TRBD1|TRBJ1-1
CSAPWQGASFF
TGCAGTGCCCCTTGGCAGGGGGCATCTTTCTTT
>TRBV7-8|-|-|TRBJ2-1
CASSLGGGWYNEQFF
TGTGCCAGCAGCTTAGGTGGAGGTTGGTACAATGAGCAGTTCTTC
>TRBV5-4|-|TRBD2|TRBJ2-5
CASSFQLAGGPETQYF
TGTGCCAGCAGCTTCCAACTAGCGGGAGGGCCAGAGACCCAGTACTTC
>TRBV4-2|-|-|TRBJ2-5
CASSQDKQGRGQETQYF
TGTGCCAGCAGCCAAGATAAGCAGGGAAGGGGGCAAGAGACCCAGTACTTC
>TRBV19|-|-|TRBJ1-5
CASSINSYSNQPQHF
TGTGCCAGTAGTATAAACAGCTATAGCAATCAGCCCCAGCATTTT
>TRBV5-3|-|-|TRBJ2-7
CARSLGGPEQYF
TGTGCCAGAAGCTTGGGGGGGCCCGAGCAGTACTTC